This T cell receptor (beta chain) was recorded in a study of cytomegalovirus exposure and HLA in healthy donors. Overall study context: A previous analysis identified more than 100 million unique TCR beta sequences derived from 180 million or so T cells. The study's findings and limits: Later on, an analysis tied 15,000 to 20,000 TCR beta sequences to HLA alleles at 0.05 false discovery rate. Presence/absence analysis assumed near-uniform sequencing depth across donors. Researchers left out some V segments, among them TRBV6-2 and TRBV6-3, as indistinguishable.

The trim removed 3 bases at V and 7 bases at J, leaving 7 bases unmatched. Germline CDR1 SGHVS, CDR2 FNYEAQ. CDR3 length: 15 amino acids. This clone was found a few times. The antigen is unknown. In the PCR, 60 Vbeta and 13 Jbeta primers were used. Method: immunoSEQ multiplex PCR; TCRdb's copy keeps in-frame clones and lacks some. This table has over 150,000 clones, 77% appearing once. The rearrangement links TRBV7-6 to TRBJ2-2; 8 bases match TRBD2. The sequence came from a woman aged 25 to 39 in good health and CMV-seropositive. Sequenced: PBMCs. The DNA of the CDR3 is TGTGCCAGCAGCTTGGACTTAGCGGGGAGCGGGGAGCTGTTTTTT. Its protein product is CASSLDLAGSGELFF.